Sequencing of this T cell receptor beta chain was carried out in a study of T cells in localized non-small cell lung cancer. Study-level findings and limits: The greatest T cell clonality was found in uninvolved adjacent lung (higher than in tumor). A median of 57 of the top 100 tumor clones appeared in adjacent lung, which was paired and uninvolved. Greater T cell density in blood accompanied longer overall survival.

Trimming removed 3 bases from V and 3 bases from J, with 19 bases in between. The CDR3 loop spans 16 amino acids. The V gene's germline CDR1 is SGDLS and CDR2 YYNGEE. Only in-frame clones appear in the TCRdb table, and some are missing; sequencing was by immunoSEQ multiplex PCR. There are about 52,000 clones in the sample; roughly 89% occur only once, and over 15% lies in the top ten. Details on this clone: The antigen is not known.

The sequence was obtained from a male donor at least 60 years old with stage III squamous cell lung carcinoma. The chain joins TRBV9 to TRBJ2-7; D is possibly TRBD1 or TRBD2 (5 bases each). The material sequenced was peripheral blood, taken before any cancer treatment. The CDR3 reads CASSAGHSRSYYEQYF. The CDR3, as DNA: TGTGCCAGCAGCGCGGGGCACAGCCGGAGCTACTACGAGCAGTACTTC.